A selection of T cell receptor beta chains follows, all from one sample in a study of control samples from healthy donors and cancer patients. TCRdb keeps only in-frame clones here, not all; method: immunoSEQ multiplex PCR. Of 70,000 to 100,000 clones listed, 70% to 90% were seen once; the top ten hold less than 8.5%. Sequenced: blood. The receptors were gathered from a woman aged 55-69 years in good health. CDR3s include the opening cysteine and the closing phenylalanine or tryptophan. A D gene is named only where the DNA matches it firmly. Clone size appears in some rows only: once, few, many, or a class for an expanded clone.

>TRBV5-1|TRBJ2-3|-|TRBD2
TGCGCCAGCAGCGAGGGACTAGCGGCCACAGATACGCAGTATTTT
CASSEGLAATDTQYF
>TRBV7-2|TRBJ2-7|-|TRBD2
TGTGCCAGCAGCTCAGCGGGGGGCGTCTACGAGCAGTACTTC
CASSSAGGVYEQYF
>TRBV27|TRBJ2-7|few|TRBD1
TGTGCCAGCGGACAGGGCTGGTACGAGCAGTACTTC
CASGQGWYEQYF
>TRBV20-1|TRBJ2-1|-|-
TGCAGTGCCCGGTCTTACAATGAGCAGTTCTTC
CSARSYNEQFF
>TRBV28|TRBJ2-3|-|TRBD2
TGTGCCAGCAGTTTGATGACGGGGGGGCTCACAGATACGCAGTATTTT
CASSLMTGGLTDTQYF
>TRBV18|TRBJ2-3|-|-
TGTGCCAGCTCACCCCCGGGGCGGGACCGGCCGGATACGCAGTATTTT
CASSPPGRDRPDTQYF
>TRBV14|TRBJ2-7|few|TRBD1
TGTGCCAGCAGCCTCGGGACAGGGTTCGCGCAGCAGTACTTC
CASSLGTGFAQQYF
>TRBV18|TRBJ1-5|-|TRBD1
TGTGCCAGCCGGGGACAGGGGGGGACTAGCAATCAGCCCCAGCATTTT
CASRGQGGTSNQPQHF
>TRBV18|TRBJ2-7|-|TRBD2
TGTGCCAGCTCACCGTTTAGGACTAGCGGGGGAAGCTCCTACGAGCAGTACTTC
CASSPFRTSGGSSYEQYF
>TRBV6-5|TRBJ1-6|-|-
TGTGCCAGCAGTTACAGACAGGAGAATTCACCCCTCCACTTT
CASSYRQENSPLHF
>TRBV11-3|TRBJ2-1|-|TRBD2
TGTGCCAGCAGCTTCTCCTTCCTAGCGGGCCCCTACAATGAGCAGTTCTTC
CASSFSFLAGPYNEQFF
>TRBV25-1|TRBJ2-1|once|-
TGTGCCAGCACCCCCCGAGGGGGGCGCAACAATGAGCAGTTCTTC
CASTPRGGRNNEQFF
>TRBV28|TRBJ1-1|-|-
TGTGCCAGCAGTTTAGCTAGGGCAGGGCGGACTGAAGCTTTCTTT
CASSLARAGRTEAFF
>TRBV5-1|TRBJ2-1|-|TRBD2
TGCGCCAGCAGCACGGCCGGGACTAGCGGGGGAAACTACAATGAGCAGTTCTTC
CASSTAGTSGGNYNEQFF
>TRBV7-9|TRBJ1-1|-|TRBD1
TGTGCCAGCAGCCCCGTCAGGGGGCTGAGCACTGAAGCTTTCTTT
CASSPVRGLSTEAFF
>TRBV15|TRBJ2-2|-|-
TGTGCCACCAGCAGAGATAGGGCAGGGGGGCCCGGGGAGCTGTTTTTT
CATSRDRAGGPGELFF
>TRBV7-9|TRBJ1-2|-|-
TGTGCCCAAGAGGATCGGGGCATGGGGGGCTACACCTTC
CAQEDRGMGGYTF
>TRBV15|TRBJ2-6|few|-
TGTGCCACCAGCAGAGATCAGGCCTCTGGGGCCAACGTCCTGACTTTC
CATSRDQASGANVLTF
>TRBV7-9|TRBJ1-4|-|-
TGTGCCGTCGGAAGCGGGGTCCGAAAGAATGAAAAACTGTTTTTT
CAVGSGVRKNEKLFF
>TRBV9|TRBJ2-1|-|TRBD2
TGTGCCAGCAGCGTCCTAGCGGGTAGCTCCTACAATGAGCAGTTCTTC
CASSVLAGSSYNEQFF
>TRBV18|TRBJ1-3|-|TRBD1
TGTGCCAGCTCACGACAGGGGAAGGTCGGAAACACCATATATTTT
CASSRQGKVGNTIYF
>TRBV6-6|TRBJ1-2|-|-
TGTGCCAGCAGCCGCTCGGGAGCAGATAATGGCTACACCTTC
CASSRSGADNGYTF
>TRBV10-2|TRBJ1-1|-|-
TGCGCCAGCAGTGAGGGACAGACGAACACTGAAGCTTTCTTT
CASSEGQTNTEAFF
>TRBV2|TRBJ1-5|few|-
TGTGCCAGCAGTGTGTCGAGTAGCAATCAGCCCCAGCATTTT
CASSVSSSNQPQHF
>TRBV30|TRBJ2-7|-|-
TGTGCCTGGAGTGTAGGTGGGGAAAGCTACGAGCAGTACTTC
CAWSVGGESYEQYF
>TRBV7-8|TRBJ1-1|few|-
TGTGCCAGCAGCTCGGCCCGAAGGGGCACTGAAGCTTTCTTT
CASSSARRGTEAFF
>TRBV10-3|TRBJ1-2|-|-
TGTGCCATCAGTGGCTTCTTTACCTATGGCTACACCTTC
CAISGFFTYGYTF
>TRBV7-9|TRBJ1-1|-|-
TGTGCCAGCAGCTTGGGACCCTTGAACACTGAAGCTTTCTTT
CASSLGPLNTEAFF
>TRBV3-1/TRBV3-2|TRBJ1-5|-|-
TGTGCCAGCAGCCAAGGGCCGGGCCGCAATCAGCCCCAGCATTTT
CASSQGPGRNQPQHF
>TRBV27|TRBJ2-3|-|TRBD2
TGTGCCAGCAGTTCCCTTCTAGCGGGAGGGGCAGATACGCAGTATTTT
CASSSLLAGGADTQYF
>TRBV6-6|TRBJ2-7|few|-
TGTGCCAGCAGTTACTCAGGGGAAGGTCCTGGGGACGAGCAGTACTTC
CASSYSGEGPGDEQYF
>TRBV27|TRBJ1-1|-|-
TGTGCCACCGGCCGCAGGGAAAACACTGAAGCTTTCTTT
CATGRRENTEAFF
>TRBV7-2|TRBJ2-2|-|-
TGTGCCAGCAGCTTAGCCCCCCGGGTTAGCTCCGCCGGGGAGCTGTTTTTT
CASSLAPRVSSAGELFF
>TRBV7-9|TRBJ1-1|-|-
TGTGCCAGCAGCTTAGGGAGGGAGGGGTCGGTCACTGAAGCTTTCTTT
CASSLGREGSVTEAFF
>TRBV7-9|TRBJ1-1|-|-
TGTGCCAGCAGCTCCCCCAAGGGCCTTTACGGCCCTGAAGCTTTCTTT
CASSSPKGLYGPEAFF
>TRBV6-2/TRBV6-3|TRBJ1-1|-|-
TGTGCCAGCAGCCGTGCGCAGTCGGGCACTGAAGCTTTCTTT
CASSRAQSGTEAFF
>TRBV29-1|TRBJ1-2|-|-
TGCAGCGTTGGCCAGACCTATGGCTACACCTTC
CSVGQTYGYTF
>TRBV9|TRBJ1-5|-|TRBD1
TGTGCCAGCAGCGTAGATCTACAGGGGCAGCCCCAGCATTTT
CASSVDLQGQPQHF
>TRBV18|TRBJ2-5|-|-
TGTGCCAGCCTCCGCGCGAGCGGAGAGACCCAGTACTTC
CASLRASGETQYF
>TRBV28|TRBJ2-3|-|-
TGTGCCAGCAGGCCAGGTGGGAGTAAGACAGATACGCAGTATTTT
CASRPGGSKTDTQYF
>TRBV7-9|TRBJ1-1|-|-
TGTGCCAGCAGCTTATTTCCCACGATGAACACTGAAGCTTTCTTT
CASSLFPTMNTEAFF
>TRBV25-1|TRBJ2-7|-|-
TGTGCCAGCAGTGAGGCAGGACGGATGGATAACGAGCAGTACTTC
CASSEAGRMDNEQYF
>TRBV4-1|TRBJ1-2|-|TRBD1
TGCGCCAGCAGCCGTGGACAGGGCGGCTATGGCTACACCTTC
CASSRGQGGYGYTF
>TRBV6-5|TRBJ2-1|-|TRBD2
TGTGCCAGCAGTTACGCCTTAGCGGGGGGGCAAGATGAGCAGTTCTTC
CASSYALAGGQDEQFF
>TRBV6-5|TRBJ1-3|-|TRBD1
TGTGCCAGCATGGACAGGGTCGACTCTGGAAACACCATATATTTT
CASMDRVDSGNTIYF
>TRBV4-1|TRBJ1-1|-|TRBD1
TGCGCCAGCAGCCCACAGGGGCTCATGAACACTGAAGCTTTCTTT
CASSPQGLMNTEAFF
>TRBV24-1|TRBJ2-5|-|-
TGTGCCACCAGTGACCCGGGGTGGCAAGAGACCCAGTACTTC
CATSDPGWQETQYF
>TRBV24-1|TRBJ2-1|once|TRBD2
TGTGCCACCAGTGATTCGTGGCGGGAGGGCTCCTACAATGAGCAGTTCTTC
CATSDSWREGSYNEQFF
>TRBV6-1|TRBJ1-2|-|-
TGTGCCAGCAGTGAATGGGGTGGAGGCTACACCTTC
CASSEWGGGYTF